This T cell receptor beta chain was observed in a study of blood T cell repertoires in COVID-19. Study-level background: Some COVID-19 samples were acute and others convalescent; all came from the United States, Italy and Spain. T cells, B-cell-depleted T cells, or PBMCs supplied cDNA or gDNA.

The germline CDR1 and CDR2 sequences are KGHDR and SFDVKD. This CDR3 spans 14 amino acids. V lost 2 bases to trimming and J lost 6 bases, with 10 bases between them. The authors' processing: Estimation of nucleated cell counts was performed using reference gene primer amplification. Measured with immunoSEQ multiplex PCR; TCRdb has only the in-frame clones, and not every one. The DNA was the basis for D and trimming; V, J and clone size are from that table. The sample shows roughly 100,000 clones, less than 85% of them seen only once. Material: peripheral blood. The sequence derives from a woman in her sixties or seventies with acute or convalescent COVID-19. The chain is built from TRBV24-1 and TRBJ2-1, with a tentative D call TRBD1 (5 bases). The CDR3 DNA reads TGTGCCACCAGTGATTCGCGCAGGGTCAATGAGCAGTTCTTC. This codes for CATSDSRRVNEQFF.